This T cell receptor (beta chain) was captured by sequencing in a study of immune cell composition in non-small cell lung cancer. About the research overall: Most cases were lung adenocarcinoma or squamous cell carcinoma.

Method: immunoSEQ multiplex PCR; TCRdb's copy keeps in-frame clones and lacks some. This table has about 6,800 clones, just under 85% appearing once. Trimming left V 5 bases short and J 0 bases short, with 8 bases between. The CDR3 is 14 amino acids. CDR1 is MNHEY and CDR2 is SMNVEV in the germline V gene (reference sequence). Normal lung sampling was at least 3 cm from the tumour, as distant as possible. Concerning this clone: Its antigen is unknown.

Study-level results: Shared sequences between tumour-reactive and dominant in vivo clones were not proven. No significant correlation existed between pack-years smoked and tumour clonality. Clones >0.5% enriched in tumour were rarer in adenocarcinoma (33%) than squamous (roughly 75%).

The source of this sequence is a human donor with non-small cell lung cancer. The rearrangement uses TRBV27 and TRBJ1-5; D call uncertain. The sequenced material came from non-adjacent lung tissue. The CDR3 region is CASSPNSSNQPQHF. DNA of the CDR3: TGTGCCAGCAGTCCTAACAGTAGCAATCAGCCCCAGCATTTT.